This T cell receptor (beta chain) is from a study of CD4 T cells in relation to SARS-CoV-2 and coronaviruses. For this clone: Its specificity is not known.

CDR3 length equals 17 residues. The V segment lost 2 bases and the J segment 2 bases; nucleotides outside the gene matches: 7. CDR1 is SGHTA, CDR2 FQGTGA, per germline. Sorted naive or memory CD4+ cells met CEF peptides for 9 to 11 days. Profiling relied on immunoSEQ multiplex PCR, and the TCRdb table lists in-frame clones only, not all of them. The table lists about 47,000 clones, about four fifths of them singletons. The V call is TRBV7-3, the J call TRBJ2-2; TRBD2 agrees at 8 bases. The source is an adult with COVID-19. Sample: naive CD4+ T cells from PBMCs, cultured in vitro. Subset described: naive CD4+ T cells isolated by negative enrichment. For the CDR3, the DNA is TGTGCCAGCAGCTTATCCCCTACTAGCGGAAACACCGGGGAGCTGTTTTTT. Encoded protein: CASSLSPTSGNTGELFF.